This T cell receptor beta chain is from a study of beta chain features in type 1 diabetes. Investigators reverse transcribed all isolated RNA, so they sequenced expressed TCRB transcripts. TCRdb keeps only in-frame clones here, not all; method: immunoSEQ multiplex PCR. Of hundreds of thousands of clones listed, around 15% were seen once; the top ten hold roughly 0.022%. Study results and caveats: Moderate but significant shortening of TCRB CDR3s was recorded in all four CD4+ subsets from Type 1 diabetes patients.

Trimming at V came to 6 bases and at J to 1 base, leaving 12 bases not matched to a gene. Looked up from germline, CDR1 is MDHEN and CDR2 is SYDVKM. The CDR3 spans 17 residues. About this clone itself: The antigen is not known.

The origin of this receptor is a man aged 18 to 30 with type 1 diabetes. The chain couples TRBV28 to TRBJ2-7; 10 bases are shared with TRBD2. The specimen sequenced was naive CD4+ T cells from blood. Written as DNA, the CDR3 is TGTGCCAGCAGCCTCGAGTTGGAAGCGGGGGGGTCCTACGAGCAGTACTTC. This sequence encodes CASSLELEAGGSYEQYF.